The rows below give T cell receptor beta chains drawn from one sample of a study of blood T cell repertoires in COVID-19. Assay used: immunoSEQ multiplex PCR; TCRdb lists only in-frame clones, some missing. The table records 50,000 to 55,000 clones, 86% of them present only once. Source material: peripheral blood. The receptors were gathered from a woman over 75 with acute or convalescent COVID-19. CDR3s include the opening cysteine and the closing phenylalanine or tryptophan. Each record gives: J gene, V gene, CDR3 protein.

>TRBJ2-1|TRBV7-2
CASRISGRTYNEQFF
>TRBJ2-2|TRBV4-1
CASSHEGLENTGELFF
>TRBJ1-3|TRBV18
CASSPRTGPPGNTIYF
>TRBJ1-5|TRBV10-1
CASSESAEDQPQHF
>TRBJ1-1|TRBV12-3/TRBV12-4
CASSPFVTEAFF
>TRBJ2-5|TRBV7-2
CASSRQNKETQYF
>TRBJ2-5|TRBV19
CATAGLAGGETQYF
>TRBJ2-4|TRBV7-9
CASSPGLADTLAKNIQYF
>TRBJ1-1|TRBV14
CASSQVGEGLFDTEAFF
>TRBJ2-1|TRBV28
CASRPGWANNEQFF
>TRBJ1-1|TRBV18
CASSLNTGGRTEAFF
>TRBJ2-3|TRBV4-2
CASSQDLGLRNTDTQYF
>TRBJ1-2|TRBV24-1
CATSERGGTAYGYTF
>TRBJ2-2|TRBV7-2
CASSFQGTGELFF
>TRBJ2-3|TRBV19
CATDPSGGEDTQYF
>TRBJ1-3|TRBV5-6
CASSPRTSSGNTIYF
>TRBJ1-1|TRBV6-1
CASSEWGGDTEAFF
>TRBJ1-2|TRBV3-1/TRBV3-2
CASSQGQVQYGYTF
>TRBJ2-3|TRBV9
CASSSGLATDTQYF
>TRBJ1-1|TRBV5-1
CASSPSARAGTEAFF
>TRBJ1-2|TRBV19
CASSFLRDSSFNYGYTF
>TRBJ1-1|TRBV18
CASSQRAAGVTEAFF
>TRBJ1-2|TRBV18
CASSTPTDRAGGYTF
>TRBJ1-2|TRBV9
CASNQGSYGYTF